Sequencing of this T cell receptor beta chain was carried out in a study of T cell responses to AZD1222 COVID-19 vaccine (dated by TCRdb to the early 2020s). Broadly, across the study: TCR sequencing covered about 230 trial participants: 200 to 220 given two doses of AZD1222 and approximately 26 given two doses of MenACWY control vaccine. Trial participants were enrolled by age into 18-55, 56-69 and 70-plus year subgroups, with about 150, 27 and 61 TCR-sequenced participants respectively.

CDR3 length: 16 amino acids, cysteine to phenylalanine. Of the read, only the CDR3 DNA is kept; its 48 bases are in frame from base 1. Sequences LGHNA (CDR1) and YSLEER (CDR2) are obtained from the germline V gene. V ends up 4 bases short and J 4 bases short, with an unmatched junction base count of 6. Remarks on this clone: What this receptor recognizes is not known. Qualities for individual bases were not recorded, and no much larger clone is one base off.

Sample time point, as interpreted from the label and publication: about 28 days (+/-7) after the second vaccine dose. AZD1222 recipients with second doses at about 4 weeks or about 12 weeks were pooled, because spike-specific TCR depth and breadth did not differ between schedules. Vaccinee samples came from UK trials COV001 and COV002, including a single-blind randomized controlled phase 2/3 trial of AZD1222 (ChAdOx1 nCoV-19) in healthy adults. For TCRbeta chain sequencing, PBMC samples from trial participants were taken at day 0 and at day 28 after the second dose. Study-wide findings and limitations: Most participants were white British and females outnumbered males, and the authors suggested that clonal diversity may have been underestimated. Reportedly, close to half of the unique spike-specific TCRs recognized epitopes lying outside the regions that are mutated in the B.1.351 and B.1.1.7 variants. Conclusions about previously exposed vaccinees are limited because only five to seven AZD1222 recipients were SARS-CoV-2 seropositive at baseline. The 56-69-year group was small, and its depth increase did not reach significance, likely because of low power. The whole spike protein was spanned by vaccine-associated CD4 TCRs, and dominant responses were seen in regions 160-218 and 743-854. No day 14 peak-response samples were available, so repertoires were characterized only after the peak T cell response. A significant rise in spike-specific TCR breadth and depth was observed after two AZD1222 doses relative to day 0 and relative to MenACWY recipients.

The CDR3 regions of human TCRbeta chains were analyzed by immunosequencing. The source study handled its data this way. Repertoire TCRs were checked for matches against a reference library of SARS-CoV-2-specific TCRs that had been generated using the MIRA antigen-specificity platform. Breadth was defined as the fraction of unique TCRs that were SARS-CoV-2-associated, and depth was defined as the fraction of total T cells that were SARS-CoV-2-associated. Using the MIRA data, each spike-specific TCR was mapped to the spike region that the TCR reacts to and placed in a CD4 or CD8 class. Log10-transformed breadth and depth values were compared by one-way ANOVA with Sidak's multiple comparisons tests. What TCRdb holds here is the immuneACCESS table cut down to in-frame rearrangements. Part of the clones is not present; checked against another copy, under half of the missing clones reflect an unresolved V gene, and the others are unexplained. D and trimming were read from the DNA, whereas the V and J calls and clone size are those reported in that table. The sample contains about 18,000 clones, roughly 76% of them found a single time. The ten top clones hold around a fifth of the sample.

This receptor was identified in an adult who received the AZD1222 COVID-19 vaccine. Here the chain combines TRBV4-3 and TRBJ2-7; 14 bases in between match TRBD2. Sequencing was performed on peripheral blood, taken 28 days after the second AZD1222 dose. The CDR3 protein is CASSPGTSGSRYEQYF. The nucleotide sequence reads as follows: TGCGCCAGCAGCCCAGGGACTAGCGGGAGTCGGTACGAGCAGTACTTC.